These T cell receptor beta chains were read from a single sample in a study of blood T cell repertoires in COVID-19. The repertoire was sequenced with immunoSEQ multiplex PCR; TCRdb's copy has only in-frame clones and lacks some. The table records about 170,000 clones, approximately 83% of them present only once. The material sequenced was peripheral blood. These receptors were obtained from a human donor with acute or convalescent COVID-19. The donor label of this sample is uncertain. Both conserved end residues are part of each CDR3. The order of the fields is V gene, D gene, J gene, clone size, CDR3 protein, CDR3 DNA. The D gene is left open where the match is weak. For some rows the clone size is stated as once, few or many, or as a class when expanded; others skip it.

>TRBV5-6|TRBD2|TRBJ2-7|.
CASSLGTSGGVRGGPYF
TGTGCCAGCAGCTTGGGGACTAGCGGGGGGGTACGAGGAGGTCCGTACTTC
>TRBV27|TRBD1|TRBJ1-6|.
CATADRVGSPLHF
TGTGCCACCGCTGACAGGGTCGGTTCACCCCTCCACTTT
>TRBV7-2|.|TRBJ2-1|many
CASSLAGQNYNEQFF
TGTGCCAGCAGCTTAGCGGGGCAAAACTACAATGAGCAGTTCTTC
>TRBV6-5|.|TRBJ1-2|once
CASSPPPGQGYGYTF
TGTGCCAGCAGCCCACCCCCAGGGCAAGGGTATGGCTACACCTTC
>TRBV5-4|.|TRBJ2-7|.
CASSLSGLNSYEQYF
TGTGCCAGCAGCTTATCAGGACTGAACTCCTACGAGCAGTACTTC
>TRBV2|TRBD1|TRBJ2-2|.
CASSEEGTGVDTGELFF
TGTGCCAGCAGTGAAGAAGGGACAGGGGTGGACACCGGGGAGCTGTTTTTT
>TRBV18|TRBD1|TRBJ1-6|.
CASSPQGAGRNSPLHF
TGTGCCAGCTCACCTCAGGGGGCAGGCCGGAATTCACCCCTCCACTTT
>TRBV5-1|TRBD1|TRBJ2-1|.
CASSLDRGINNEQFF
TGCGCCAGCAGCCTTGACAGGGGGATTAACAATGAGCAGTTCTTC
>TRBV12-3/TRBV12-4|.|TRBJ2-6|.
CASSPYNNVLTF
TGTGCCAGCAGTCCTTACAACAACGTCCTGACTTTC
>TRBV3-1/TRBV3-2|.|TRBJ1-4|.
CASSQQGNEKLFF
TGTGCCAGCAGCCAACAGGGGAATGAAAAACTGTTTTTT
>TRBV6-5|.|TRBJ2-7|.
CASKASGTYEQYF
TGTGCCAGCAAGGCGTCAGGGACCTACGAGCAGTACTTC
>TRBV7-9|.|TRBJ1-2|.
CASSRGGLTWTF
TGTGCCAGCAGCCGAGGGGGTCTGACGTGGACCTTC
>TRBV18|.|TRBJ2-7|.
CASSPLFGGAQYF
TGTGCCAGCTCACCACTGTTCGGGGGAGCGCAGTACTTC
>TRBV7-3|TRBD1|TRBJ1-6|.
CASSSGQGSSYNSPLHF
TGTGCCAGCAGCTCCGGACAGGGCAGCTCCTATAATTCACCCCTCCACTTT
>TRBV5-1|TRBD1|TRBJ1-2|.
CASTLRQTGDNYGYTF
TGCGCCAGCACCCTACGTCAGACAGGGGACAACTATGGCTACACCTTC
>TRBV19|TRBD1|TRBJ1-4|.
CASKTGGGEKLFF
TGTGCCAGCAAAACAGGGGGCGGTGAAAAACTGTTTTTT
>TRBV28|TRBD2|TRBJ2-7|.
CASKWGEGPYEQYF
TGTGCCAGCAAGTGGGGGGAGGGCCCCTACGAGCAGTACTTC
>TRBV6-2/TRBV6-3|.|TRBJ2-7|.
CASSRTDAYEQYF
TGTGCCAGCAGTCGGACAGACGCCTACGAGCAGTACTTC
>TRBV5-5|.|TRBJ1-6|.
CASSLYGERSPLHF
TGTGCCAGCAGCTTGTATGGTGAGAGATCACCCCTCCACTTT
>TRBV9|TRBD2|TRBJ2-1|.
CASSHLAEKEFF
TGTGCCAGCAGCCATCTAGCGGAAAAAGAGTTCTTC
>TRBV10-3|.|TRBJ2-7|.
CAAAWAGGSYEQYF
TGTGCCGCTGCCTGGGCAGGGGGGTCCTACGAGCAGTACTTC
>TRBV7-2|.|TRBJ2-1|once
CASSLYGYEQFF
TGTGCCAGCAGCTTATACGGGTATGAGCAGTTCTTC
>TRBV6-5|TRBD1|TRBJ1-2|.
CASSPWPGQGYGYTF
TGTGCCAGCAGCCCCTGGCCGGGACAGGGTTATGGCTACACCTTC
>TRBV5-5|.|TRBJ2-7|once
CASSLYRDTYYEQYF
TGTGCCAGCAGCTTGTACCGGGACACCTACTACGAGCAGTACTTC
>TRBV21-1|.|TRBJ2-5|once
CASSFRQNREPQYF
TGTGCCAGCAGCTTTCGACAAAACAGAGAACCCCAGTACTTC
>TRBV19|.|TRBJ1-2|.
CASSMEARDRRTTF
TGTGCCAGTAGTATGGAGGCGCGGGACCGCAGGACCACCTTC
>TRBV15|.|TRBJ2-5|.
CATSSRRNQETQYF
TGTGCCACCAGCAGTAGGCGGAATCAAGAGACCCAGTACTTC
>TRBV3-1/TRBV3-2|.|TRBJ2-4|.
CASSQAPSGIQYF
TGTGCCAGCAGCCAAGCCCCCTCGGGCATTCAGTACTTC
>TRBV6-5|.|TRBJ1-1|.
CASSYSRGARGTEAFF
TGTGCCAGCAGTTACTCTCGGGGGGCACGAGGCACTGAAGCTTTCTTT
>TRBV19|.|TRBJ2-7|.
CASSPPRGSPYEQYF
TGTGCCAGTAGTCCGCCCAGGGGATCCCCCTACGAGCAGTACTTC
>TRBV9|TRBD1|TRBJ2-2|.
CASSGTGGGGELFF
TGTGCCAGCAGCGGGACAGGGGGCGGCGGGGAGCTGTTTTTT
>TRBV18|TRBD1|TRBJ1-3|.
CASSPDQDRGFGNTIYF
TGTGCCAGCTCACCTGATCAGGACAGGGGGTTTGGAAACACCATATATTTT
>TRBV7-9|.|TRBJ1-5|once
CASSLHQGADSNQPQHF
TGTGCCAGCAGCTTACACCAAGGGGCGGACAGCAATCAGCCCCAGCATTTT
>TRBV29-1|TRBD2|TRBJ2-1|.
CSVAAGGPNEQFF
TGCAGCGTTGCAGCGGGAGGGCCCAATGAGCAGTTCTTC
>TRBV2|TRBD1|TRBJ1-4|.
CASRETGGGEKLFF
TGTGCCAGCAGGGAGACAGGGGGAGGTGAAAAACTGTTTTTT
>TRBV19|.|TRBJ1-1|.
CASSIDGTTPEAFF
TGTGCCAGTAGTATAGACGGGACAACCCCTGAAGCTTTCTTT
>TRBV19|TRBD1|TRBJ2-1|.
CASSTQGNEQFF
TGTGCCAGTAGTACACAGGGGAATGAGCAGTTCTTC
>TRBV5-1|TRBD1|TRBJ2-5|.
CASSVTGGQETQYF
TGCGCCAGCAGCGTTACAGGGGGACAAGAGACCCAGTACTTC
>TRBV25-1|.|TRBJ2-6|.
CASSLLGPSSGANVLTF
TGTGCCAGCAGTTTATTGGGGCCTAGCTCTGGGGCCAACGTCCTGACTTTC
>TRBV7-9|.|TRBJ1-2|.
CASSLSGANYGYTF
TGTGCCAGCAGCTTAAGCGGAGCTAACTATGGCTACACCTTC
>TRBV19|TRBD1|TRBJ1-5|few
CASSIGQGGQPQHF
TGTGCCAGTAGTATCGGACAGGGAGGTCAGCCCCAGCATTTT
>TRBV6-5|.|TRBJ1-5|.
CASCRSGSSNQPQHF
TGTGCCAGCTGTCGTTCGGGTTCAAGCAATCAGCCCCAGCATTTT
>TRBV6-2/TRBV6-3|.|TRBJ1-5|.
CASSNPSLPQHF
TGTGCCAGCAGCAACCCGTCACTGCCCCAGCATTTT
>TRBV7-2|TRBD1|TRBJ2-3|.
CASRSGTGGADTQYF
TGTGCCAGCAGGTCCGGGACAGGGGGCGCAGATACGCAGTATTTT
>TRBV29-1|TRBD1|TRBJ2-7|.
CSVERTGKNDEQYF
TGCAGCGTTGAACGGACAGGAAAAAACGACGAGCAGTACTTC
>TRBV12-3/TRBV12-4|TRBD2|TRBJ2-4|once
CASRSGGAGEYF
TGTGCCAGTAGATCGGGGGGGGCCGGGGAGTACTTC
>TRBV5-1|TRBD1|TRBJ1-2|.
CASSSGGDYGYTF
TGCGCCAGCAGCTCAGGGGGTGACTATGGCTACACCTTC
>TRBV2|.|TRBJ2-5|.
CASSGTFQETQYF
TGTGCCAGCAGTGGGACTTTTCAAGAGACCCAGTACTTC
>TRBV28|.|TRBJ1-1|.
CASSLGGAMNTEAFF
TGTGCCAGCAGTTTGGGAGGGGCTATGAACACTGAAGCTTTCTTT
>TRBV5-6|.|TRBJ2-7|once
CASSLSGQFYEQYF
TGTGCCAGCAGCTTGTCGGGACAATTCTACGAGCAGTACTTC
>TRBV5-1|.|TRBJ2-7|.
CASSLGQSYEQYF
TGCGCCAGCAGCTTGGGACAGTCCTACGAGCAGTACTTC
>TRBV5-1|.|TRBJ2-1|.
CASSLDGSAYNEQFF
TGCGCCAGCAGCTTGGACGGGAGCGCCTACAATGAGCAGTTCTTC
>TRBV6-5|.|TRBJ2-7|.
CASSYRQGRVREQYF
TGTGCCAGCAGTTACAGACAGGGGAGGGTCCGCGAGCAGTACTTC
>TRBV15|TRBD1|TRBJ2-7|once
CATSRLQGAYEQYF
TGTGCCACCAGCAGACTACAGGGGGCCTACGAGCAGTACTTC
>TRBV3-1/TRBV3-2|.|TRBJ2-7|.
CASSPSSYEQYF
TGTGCCAGCAGCCCTTCCTCCTACGAGCAGTACTTC
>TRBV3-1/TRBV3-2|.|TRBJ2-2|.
CASSQDTAPMAGELFF
TGTGCCAGCAGCCAGGACACCGCTCCTATGGCGGGGGAGCTGTTTTTT
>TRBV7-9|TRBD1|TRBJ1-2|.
CASSLAEGAGYGYTF
TGTGCCAGCAGCTTAGCTGAGGGGGCTGGCTATGGCTACACCTTC
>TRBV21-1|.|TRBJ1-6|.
CASSKAALVAVPLHF
TGTGCCAGCAGCAAAGCAGCGTTAGTGGCTGTGCCCCTCCACTTT
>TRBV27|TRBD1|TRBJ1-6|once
CASRGGQIYNSPLHF
TGTGCCAGCAGGGGGGGACAGATCTATAATTCACCCCTCCACTTT